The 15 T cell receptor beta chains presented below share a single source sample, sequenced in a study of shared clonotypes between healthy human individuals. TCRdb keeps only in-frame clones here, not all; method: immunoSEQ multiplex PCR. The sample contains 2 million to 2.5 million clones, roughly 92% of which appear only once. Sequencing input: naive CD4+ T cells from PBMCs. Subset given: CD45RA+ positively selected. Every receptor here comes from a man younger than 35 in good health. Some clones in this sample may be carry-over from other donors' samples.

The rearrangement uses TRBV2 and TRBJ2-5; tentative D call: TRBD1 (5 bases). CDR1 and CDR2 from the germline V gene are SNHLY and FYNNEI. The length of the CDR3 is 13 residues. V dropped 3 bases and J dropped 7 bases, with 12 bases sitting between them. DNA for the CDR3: TGTGCCAGCAGTGAGGGGCTAGTCGGGACCCAGTACTTC. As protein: CASSEGLVGTQYF.

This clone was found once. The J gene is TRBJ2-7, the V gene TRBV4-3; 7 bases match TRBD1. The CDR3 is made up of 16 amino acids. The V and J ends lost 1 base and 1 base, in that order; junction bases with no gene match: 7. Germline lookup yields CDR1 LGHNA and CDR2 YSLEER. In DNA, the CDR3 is TGCGCCAGCAGCCAAGGGTGGGGACAGAGTTCCTACGAGCAGTACTTC. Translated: CASSQGWGQSSYEQYF.

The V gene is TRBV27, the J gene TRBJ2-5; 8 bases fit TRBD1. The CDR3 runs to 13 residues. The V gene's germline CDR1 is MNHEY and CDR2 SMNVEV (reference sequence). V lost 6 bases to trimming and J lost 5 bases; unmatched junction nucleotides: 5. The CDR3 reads CASRRQGAETQYF. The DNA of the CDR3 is TGTGCCAGCAGACGTCAGGGGGCTGAGACCCAGTACTTC.

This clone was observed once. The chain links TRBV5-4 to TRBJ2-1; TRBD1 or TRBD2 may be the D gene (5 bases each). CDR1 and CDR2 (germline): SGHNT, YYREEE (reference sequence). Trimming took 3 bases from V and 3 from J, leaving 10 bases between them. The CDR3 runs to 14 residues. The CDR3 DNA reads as TGTGCCAGCAGCTCCAGCGGACACTACAATGAGCAGTTCTTC. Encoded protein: CASSSSGHYNEQFF.

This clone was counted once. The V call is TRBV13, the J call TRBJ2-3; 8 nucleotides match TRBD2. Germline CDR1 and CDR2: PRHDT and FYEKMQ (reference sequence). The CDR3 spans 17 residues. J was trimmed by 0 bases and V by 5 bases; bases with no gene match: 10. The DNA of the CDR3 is TGTGCCAGCAGCCTCAAGTTAGCGGGAACCAGCACAGATACGCAGTATTTT. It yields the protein CASSLKLAGTSTDTQYF.

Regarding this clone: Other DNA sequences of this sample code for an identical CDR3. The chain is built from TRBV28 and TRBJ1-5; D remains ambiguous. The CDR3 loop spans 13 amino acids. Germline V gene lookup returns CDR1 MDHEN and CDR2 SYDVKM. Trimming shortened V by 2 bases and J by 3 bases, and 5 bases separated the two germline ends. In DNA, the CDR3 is TGTGCCAGCAGTTTACGACTCAATCAGCCCCAGCATTTT. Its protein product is CASSLRLNQPQHF.

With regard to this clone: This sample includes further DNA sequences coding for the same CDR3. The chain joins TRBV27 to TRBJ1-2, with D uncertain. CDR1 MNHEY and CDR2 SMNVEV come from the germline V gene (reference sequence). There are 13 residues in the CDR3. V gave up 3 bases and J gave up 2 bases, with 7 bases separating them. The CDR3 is CASSFAGNYGYTF. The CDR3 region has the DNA TGTGCCAGCAGTTTTGCAGGAAACTATGGCTACACCTTC.

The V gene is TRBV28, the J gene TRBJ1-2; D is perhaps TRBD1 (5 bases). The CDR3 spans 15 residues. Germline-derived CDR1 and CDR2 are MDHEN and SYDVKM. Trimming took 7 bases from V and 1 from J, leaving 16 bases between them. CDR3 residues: CASKRPGGGNYGYTF. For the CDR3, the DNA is TGTGCCAGCAAGCGACCTGGGGGGGGTAACTATGGCTACACCTTC.

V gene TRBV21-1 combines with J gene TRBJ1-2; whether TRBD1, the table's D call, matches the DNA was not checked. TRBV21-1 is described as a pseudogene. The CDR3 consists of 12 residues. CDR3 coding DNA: TGTGCCAGCAGCAGATACAGGGATGGCTACACCTTC. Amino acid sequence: CASSRYRDGYTF.

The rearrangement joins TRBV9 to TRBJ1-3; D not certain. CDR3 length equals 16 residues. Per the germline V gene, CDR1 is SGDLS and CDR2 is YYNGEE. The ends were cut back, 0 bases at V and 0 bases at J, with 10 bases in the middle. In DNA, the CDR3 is TGTGCCAGCAGCGTAGAGTCCAGGTACTCTGGAAACACCATATATTTT. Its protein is CASSVESRYSGNTIYF.

The CDR3 is CASSLDQVPSTDTQYF. CDR3 nucleotide sequence: TGTGCCAGCAGCTTGGACCAGGTACCCAGCACAGATACGCAGTATTTT. V and J are TRBV5-4 and TRBJ2-3, with D unclear. V shed 0 bases and J shed 0 bases, with 11 bases lying between them. In germline, CDR1 is SGHNT, CDR2 YYREEE (reference sequence). The CDR3 consists of 16 residues. The variable domain in full, with the rest retrieved from reference TRBV5-4 and TRBJ2-3, is ETGVTQSPTHLIKTRGQQVTLRCSSQSGHNTVSWYQQALGQGPQFIFQYYREEENGRGNFPPRFSGLQFPNYSSELNVNALELDDSALYLCASSLDQVPSTDTQYFGPGTRLTVL.

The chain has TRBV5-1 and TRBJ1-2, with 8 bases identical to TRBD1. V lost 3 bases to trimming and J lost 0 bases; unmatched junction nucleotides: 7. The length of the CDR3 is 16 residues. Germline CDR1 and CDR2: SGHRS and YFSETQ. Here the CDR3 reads CASSWQGAKTNYGYTF. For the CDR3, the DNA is TGCGCCAGCAGCTGGCAGGGGGCGAAAACTAACTATGGCTACACCTTC. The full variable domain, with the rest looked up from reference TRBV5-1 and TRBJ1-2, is KAGVTQTPRYLIKTRGQQVTLSCSPISGHRSVSWYQQTPGQGLQFLFEYFSETQRNKGNFPGRFSGRQFSNSRSEMNVSTLELGDSALYLCASSWQGAKTNYGYTFGSGTRLTVV.

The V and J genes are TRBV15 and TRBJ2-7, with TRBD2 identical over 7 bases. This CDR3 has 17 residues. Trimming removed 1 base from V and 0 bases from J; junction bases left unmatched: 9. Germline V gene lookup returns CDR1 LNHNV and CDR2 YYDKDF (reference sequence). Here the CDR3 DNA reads TGTGCCACCAGCAGAGGGACTAGACAGTGGAGCTCCTACGAGCAGTACTTC. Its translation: CATSRGTRQWSSYEQYF.

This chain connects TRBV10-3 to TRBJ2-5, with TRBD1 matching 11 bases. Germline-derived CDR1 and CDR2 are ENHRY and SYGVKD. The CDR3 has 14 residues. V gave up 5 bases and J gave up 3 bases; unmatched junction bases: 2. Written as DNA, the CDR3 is TGTGCCATCAGTCGGACAGGGGGCGAAGAGACCCAGTACTTC. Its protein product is CAISRTGGEETQYF.

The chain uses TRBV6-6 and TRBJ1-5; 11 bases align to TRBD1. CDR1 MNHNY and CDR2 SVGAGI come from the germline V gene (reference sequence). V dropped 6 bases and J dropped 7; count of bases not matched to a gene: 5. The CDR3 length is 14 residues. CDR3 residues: CASRPDRGQQPQHF. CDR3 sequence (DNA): TGTGCCAGCAGACCGGACAGGGGGCAACAGCCCCAGCATTTT.